The clone carrying this T cell receptor (beta chain) was detected once. The antigen remains undetermined. This specimen comes from a study of siplizumab effects on memory and regulatory T cells. The table came from immunoSEQ multiplex PCR; TCRdb's copy has only in-frame clones and leaves some out. Of about 100,000 clones in the sample, around 92% were seen once. Trimming cost V 3 bases and J 0 bases, with 3 bases left between them. The CDR3 totals 14 residues. CDR1 is SGHTA and CDR2 is FQGTGA in the germline V gene. Study-wide results and caveats: Controls had roughly 28% Treg-derived mappable alloreactive CD4+ clones on average, versus approximately 70% with siplizumab. Neither a naive nor a memory phenotype was assignable to roughly 80-96% of proliferating CD4+ or CD8+ clones.

The sequence came from a human donor in good health. The V call is TRBV7-3, the J call TRBJ2-6; D gene unclear. The specimen was CD4+ T cells sorted from blood. DNA for the CDR3: TGTGCCAGCAGCTTGTACTCTGGGGCCAACGTCCTGACTTTC. It specifies CASSLYSGANVLTF.